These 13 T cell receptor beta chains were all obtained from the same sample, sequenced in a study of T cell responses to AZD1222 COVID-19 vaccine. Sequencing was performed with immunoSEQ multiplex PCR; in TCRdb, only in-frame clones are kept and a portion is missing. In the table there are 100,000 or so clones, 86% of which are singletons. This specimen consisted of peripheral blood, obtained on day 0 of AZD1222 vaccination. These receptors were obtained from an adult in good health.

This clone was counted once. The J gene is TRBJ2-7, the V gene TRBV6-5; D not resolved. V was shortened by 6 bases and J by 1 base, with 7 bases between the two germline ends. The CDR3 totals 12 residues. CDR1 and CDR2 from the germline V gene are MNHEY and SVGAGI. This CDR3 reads CASRGFSYEQYF. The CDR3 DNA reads TGTGCCAGCAGGGGGTTTTCCTACGAGCAGTACTTC.

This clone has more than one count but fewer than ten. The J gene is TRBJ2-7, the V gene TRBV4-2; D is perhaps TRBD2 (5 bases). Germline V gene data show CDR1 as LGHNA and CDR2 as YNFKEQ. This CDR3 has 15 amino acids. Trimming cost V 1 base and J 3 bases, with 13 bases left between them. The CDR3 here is CASSQASQVGYEQYF. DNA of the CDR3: TGTGCCAGCAGCCAAGCTAGCCAGGTGGGCTACGAGCAGTACTTC.

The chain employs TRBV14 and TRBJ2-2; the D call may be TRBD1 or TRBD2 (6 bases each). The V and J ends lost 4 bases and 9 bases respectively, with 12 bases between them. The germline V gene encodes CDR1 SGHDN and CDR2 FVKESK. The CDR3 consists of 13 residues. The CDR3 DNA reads TGTGCCAGCAGCCCTAGGGGGGACAGGGAGCTGTTTTTT. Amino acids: CASSPRGDRELFF.

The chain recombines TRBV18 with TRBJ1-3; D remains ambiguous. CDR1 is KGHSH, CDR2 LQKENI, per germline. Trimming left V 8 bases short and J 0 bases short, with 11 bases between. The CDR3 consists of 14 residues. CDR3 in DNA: TGTGCCAGCCGTCTCGCAGACTCTGGAAACACCATATATTTT. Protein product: CASRLADSGNTIYF.

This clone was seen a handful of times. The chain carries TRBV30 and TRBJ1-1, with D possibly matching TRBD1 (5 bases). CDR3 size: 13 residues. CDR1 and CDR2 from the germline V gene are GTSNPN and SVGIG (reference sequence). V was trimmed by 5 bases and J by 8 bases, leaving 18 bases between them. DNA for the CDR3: TGTGCCTGGTCGCGGGGCCCGGACGTCGAAGCTTTCTTT. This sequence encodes CAWSRGPDVEAFF. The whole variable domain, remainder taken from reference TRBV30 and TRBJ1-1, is SQTIHQWPATLVQPVGSPLSLECTVEGTSNPNLYWYRQAAGRGLQLLFYSVGIGQISSEVPQNLSASRPQDRQFILSSKKLLLSDSGFYLCAWSRGPDVEAFFGQGTRLTVV.

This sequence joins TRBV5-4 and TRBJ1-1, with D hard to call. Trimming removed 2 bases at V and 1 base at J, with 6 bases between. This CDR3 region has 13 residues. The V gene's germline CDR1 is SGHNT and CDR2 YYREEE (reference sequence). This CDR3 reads CASSFGRNTEAFF. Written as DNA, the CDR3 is TGTGCCAGCAGCTTTGGGAGGAACACTGAAGCTTTCTTT.

The CDR3 sequence: CASSQVTGNGYGYTF. CDR3 coding DNA: TGTGCCAGCAGCCAGGTGACAGGGAACGGGTATGGCTACACCTTC. The rearrangement links TRBV7-9 to TRBJ1-2; 7 bases agree with TRBD1. The V gene's germline CDR1 is SEHNR and CDR2 FQNEAQ (reference sequence). The V segment lost 5 bases and the J segment 5 bases; nucleotides outside the gene matches: 11. The CDR3 has 15 residues.

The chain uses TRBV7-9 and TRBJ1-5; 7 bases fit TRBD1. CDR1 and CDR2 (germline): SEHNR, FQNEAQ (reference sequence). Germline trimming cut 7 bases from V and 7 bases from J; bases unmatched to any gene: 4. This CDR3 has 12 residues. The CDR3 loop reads CASNLQGQPQHF. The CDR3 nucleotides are TGTGCCAGCAACCTACAGGGGCAGCCCCAGCATTTT.

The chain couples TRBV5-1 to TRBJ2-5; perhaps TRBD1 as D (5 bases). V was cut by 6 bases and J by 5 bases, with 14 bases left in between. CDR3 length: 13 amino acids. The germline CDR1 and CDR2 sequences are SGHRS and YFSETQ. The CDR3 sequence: CASMLRDLETQYF. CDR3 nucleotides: TGCGCCAGCATGCTCAGGGATCTGGAGACCCAGTACTTC.

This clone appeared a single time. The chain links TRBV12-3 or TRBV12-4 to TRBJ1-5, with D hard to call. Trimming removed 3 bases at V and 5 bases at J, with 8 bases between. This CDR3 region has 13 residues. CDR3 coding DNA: TGTGCCAGCAGTTTTGACCGAGATCAGCCCCAGCATTTT. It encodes CASSFDRDQPQHF.

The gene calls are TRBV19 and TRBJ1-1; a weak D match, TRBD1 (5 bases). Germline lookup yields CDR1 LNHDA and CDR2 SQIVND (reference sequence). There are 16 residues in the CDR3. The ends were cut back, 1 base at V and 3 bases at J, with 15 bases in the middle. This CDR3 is CASSIGWGVLYTEAFF. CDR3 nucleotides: TGTGCCAGTAGTATAGGGTGGGGGGTACTGTACACTGAAGCTTTCTTT. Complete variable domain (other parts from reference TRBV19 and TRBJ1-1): DGGITQSPKYLFRKEGQNVTLSCEQNLNHDAMYWYRQDPGQGLRLIYYSQIVNDFQKGDIAEGYSVSREKKESFPLTVTSAQKNPTAFYLCASSIGWGVLYTEAFFGQGTRLTVV.

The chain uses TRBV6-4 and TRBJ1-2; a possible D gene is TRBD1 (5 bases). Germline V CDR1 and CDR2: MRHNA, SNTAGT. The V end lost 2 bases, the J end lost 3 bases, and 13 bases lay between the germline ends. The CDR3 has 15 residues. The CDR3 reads CASSDIGAQDYGYTF. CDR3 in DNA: TGTGCCAGCAGTGACATAGGGGCGCAGGACTATGGCTACACCTTC.

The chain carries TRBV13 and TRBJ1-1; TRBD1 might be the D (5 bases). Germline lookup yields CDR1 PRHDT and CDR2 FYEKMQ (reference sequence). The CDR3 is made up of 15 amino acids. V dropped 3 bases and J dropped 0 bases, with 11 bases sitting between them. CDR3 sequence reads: CASSLFAGLNTEAFF. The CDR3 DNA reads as TGTGCCAGCAGCTTGTTTGCAGGGTTGAACACTGAAGCTTTCTTT.